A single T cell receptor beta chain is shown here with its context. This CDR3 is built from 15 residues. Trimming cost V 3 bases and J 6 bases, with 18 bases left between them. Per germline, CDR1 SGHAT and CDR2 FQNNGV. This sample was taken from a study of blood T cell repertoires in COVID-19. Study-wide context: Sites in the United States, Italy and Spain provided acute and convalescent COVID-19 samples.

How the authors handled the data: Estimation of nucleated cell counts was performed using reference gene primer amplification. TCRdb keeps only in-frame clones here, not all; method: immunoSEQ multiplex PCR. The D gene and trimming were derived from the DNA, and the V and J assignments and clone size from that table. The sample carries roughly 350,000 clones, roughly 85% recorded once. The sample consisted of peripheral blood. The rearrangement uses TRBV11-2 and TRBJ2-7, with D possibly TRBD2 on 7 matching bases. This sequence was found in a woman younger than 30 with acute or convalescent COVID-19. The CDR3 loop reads CASSFTDEGGVEQYF. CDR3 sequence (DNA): TGTGCCAGCAGCTTTACAGACGAGGGGGGGGTCGAGCAGTACTTC.